This TCR beta chain was documented in a study of T cells in Graves' hyperthyroidism and ophthalmopathy. On the study more broadly: Before any treatment, at initial diagnosis, peripheral blood was collected.

Findings and caveats of the study: Ophthalmopathy was distinguished from stable hyperthyroidism by 13 V-J signatures.

Clinical symptoms, serum thyroxine and TRAb, thyroid ultrasound and orbital computed tomography were used for the diagnoses. The PBMCs were taken from about 10 ml of fresh peripheral blood. This clonotype has more than one count but fewer than ten. Its antigen is unknown. TCR beta CDR3 regions were amplified from RNA. Initially, a first-round RT-PCR of the TCR CDR3 employed the HTBI primer set. TCRdb itself ran the multiplex PCR reads through MiXCR, one entry per CDR3 protein. The sample lists about 600,000 distinct CDR3 sequences; 15% to 20% were seen once. Sequencing was performed on blood. This TCR derives from a woman aged 40-49 years with Graves' ophthalmopathy.

CDR3 coding DNA: TGTGCCAGCAGTTACGGGGGACAGGTAGAAGACACCATATATTTT. It codes for CASSYGGQVEDTIYF. The chain has TRBV6-5 and TRBJ1-3; 8 bases line up with TRBD1. CDR1 and CDR2 (germline): MNHEY, SVGAGI. The CDR3 extends over 15 amino acids. The ends lost 2 bases at V and 8 bases at J; junction bases unmatched: 8.